Listed below are T cell receptor beta chains from one sample, sequenced in a study of T cells after yellow fever vaccination. Each CDR3 protein gets one entry after TCRdb re-called the 5' RACE reads with MiXCR. Among hundreds of thousands of distinct CDR3 sequences listed, about 12% were seen once. The sample in question was PBMCs, obtained on the day of the yellow fever booster vaccination. These receptors all stem from a man aged 30 to 45 who received the YFV17D yellow fever vaccine. Each CDR3 is given with its conserved first and last residue. Each record gives: D gene, V gene, J gene, clone size, CDR3 DNA, CDR3 protein. A D gene is named only where the DNA matches it firmly. Clone size is shown for a subset of rows, as once, few, many or a class of expanded clone.

d_call: TRBD1; v_call: TRBV19; j_call: TRBJ2-7; clone_size: .; cdr3_nt: TGTGCCAGTAGTCCCCCGGACAGGGGCCGGAAGCAGTACTTC; cdr3_aa: CASSPPDRGRKQYF
d_call: .; v_call: TRBV4-3; j_call: TRBJ1-5; clone_size: few; cdr3_nt: TGCGCCAGCAGCCAGGCAGGGGAGCAGCCCCAGCATTTT; cdr3_aa: CASSQAGEQPQHF
d_call: .; v_call: TRBV7-6; j_call: TRBJ2-1; clone_size: .; cdr3_nt: TGTGCCAGCAGCCCAAGAGGTACAGTTCTCTTGCACAATGAGCAGTTCTTC; cdr3_aa: CASSPRGTVLLHNEQFF
d_call: .; v_call: TRBV12-3/TRBV12-4; j_call: TRBJ2-3; clone_size: many; cdr3_nt: TGTGCCAGCAGTTCAACCAGGGGATCCACAGATACGCAGTATTTT; cdr3_aa: CASSSTRGSTDTQYF
d_call: .; v_call: TRBV20-1; j_call: TRBJ2-5; clone_size: .; cdr3_nt: TGCAGTGCCCCAGGCGAGGGGATAGAGACCCAGTACTTC; cdr3_aa: CSAPGEGIETQYF
d_call: .; v_call: TRBV29-1; j_call: TRBJ1-1; clone_size: .; cdr3_nt: TGCAGCGTTGACTGGGGGCCGGGGACTGAAGCTTTCTTT; cdr3_aa: CSVDWGPGTEAFF
d_call: TRBD2; v_call: TRBV6-1; j_call: TRBJ2-5; clone_size: many; cdr3_nt: TGTGCCAGCAGGCTAGGCCAGGGACTACAAGAGACCCAGTACTTC; cdr3_aa: CASRLGQGLQETQYF
d_call: TRBD2; v_call: TRBV11-1; j_call: TRBJ2-5; clone_size: .; cdr3_nt: TGTGCCAGCAGCTTAAGGGCGGGCAGGGTGGCTAGCGGCCACCAAGAGACCCAGTACTTC; cdr3_aa: CASSLRAGRVASGHQETQYF
d_call: TRBD1; v_call: TRBV9; j_call: TRBJ1-1; clone_size: .; cdr3_nt: TGTGCCAGCAGCTTCCGGACAGGGGACATATTGAACACTGAAGCTTTCTTT; cdr3_aa: CASSFRTGDILNTEAFF
d_call: .; v_call: TRBV19; j_call: TRBJ2-3; clone_size: .; cdr3_nt: TGTGCCAGTAGTATCCCCGGCGGGAAGATCGACACAGATACGCAGTATTTT; cdr3_aa: CASSIPGGKIDTDTQYF
d_call: TRBD2; v_call: TRBV7-2; j_call: TRBJ2-7; clone_size: .; cdr3_nt: TGTGCCAGCAGCTTAGTGCGGCTAGCGGGAGTCGAGCAGTACTTC; cdr3_aa: CASSLVRLAGVEQYF
d_call: .; v_call: TRBV4-3; j_call: TRBJ1-4; clone_size: few; cdr3_nt: TGCGCCAGCAGCCATCGGCCGGATGGAAAGGGGCTGTTTTTT; cdr3_aa: CASSHRPDGKGLFF
d_call: .; v_call: TRBV15; j_call: TRBJ2-5; clone_size: few; cdr3_nt: TGTGCCACCAGCAGAGATCGGAATTCGGGACAATTTGGACCCTTC; cdr3_aa: CATSRDRNSGQFGPF
d_call: .; v_call: TRBV5-1; j_call: TRBJ1-1; clone_size: many; cdr3_nt: TGCGCCAGCAGCTTGGTTCGAGGCACTGAAGCTTTCTTT; cdr3_aa: CASSLVRGTEAFF
d_call: .; v_call: TRBV5-1; j_call: TRBJ2-5; clone_size: many; cdr3_nt: TGCGCCAGCAGCTTTGGGAGCACCGAGACCCAGTACTTC; cdr3_aa: CASSFGSTETQYF
d_call: .; v_call: TRBV7-2; j_call: TRBJ2-1; clone_size: many; cdr3_nt: TGTGCCAGCATCCGCCAAGGGGGCTACAATGAGCAGTTCTTC; cdr3_aa: CASIRQGGYNEQFF
d_call: .; v_call: TRBV7-8; j_call: TRBJ2-5; clone_size: few; cdr3_nt: TGTGCCAGCAGCTTACCCCGGGCCGGGTCCCAGTACTTC; cdr3_aa: CASSLPRAGSQYF
d_call: TRBD2; v_call: TRBV7-3; j_call: TRBJ2-1; clone_size: few; cdr3_nt: TGTGCCAGCAGCTTAAATCTAGCGGGAGGGGGTGAGCAGTTCTTC; cdr3_aa: CASSLNLAGGGEQFF